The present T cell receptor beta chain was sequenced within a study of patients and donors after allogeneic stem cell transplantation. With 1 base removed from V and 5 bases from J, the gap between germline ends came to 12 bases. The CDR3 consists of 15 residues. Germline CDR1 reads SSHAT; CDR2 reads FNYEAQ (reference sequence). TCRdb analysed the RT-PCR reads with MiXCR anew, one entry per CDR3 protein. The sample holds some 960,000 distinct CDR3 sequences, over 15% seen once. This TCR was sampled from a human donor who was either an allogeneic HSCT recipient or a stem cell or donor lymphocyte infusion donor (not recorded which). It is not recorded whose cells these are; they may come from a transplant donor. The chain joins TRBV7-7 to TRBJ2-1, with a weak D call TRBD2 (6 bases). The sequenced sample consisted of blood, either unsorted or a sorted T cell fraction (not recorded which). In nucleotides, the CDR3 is TGTGCCAGCAGCTTAGAGGGCGGAGGGAACAATGAGCAGTTCTTC. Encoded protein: CASSLEGGGNNEQFF. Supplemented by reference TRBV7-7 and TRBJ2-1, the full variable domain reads GAGVSQSPRYKVTKRGQDVTLRCDPISSHATLYWYQQALGQGPEFLTYFNYEAQPDKSGLPSDRFSAERPEGSISTLTIQRTEQRDSAMYRCASSLEGGGNNEQFFGPGTRLTVL.